This T cell receptor (beta chain) was captured in a study of blood T cell repertoires in COVID-19. Study at large: Samples came from the United States, Italy and Spain, spanning acute and convalescent COVID-19. T cells, B-cell-depleted T cells, or PBMCs provided the cDNA or gDNA that served as material.

Per the study methods: Quantification of nucleated cells was approximated via reference gene primer amplification. The repertoire was sequenced with immunoSEQ multiplex PCR; TCRdb's copy has only in-frame clones and lacks some. The D gene and trimming were derived from the DNA, and the V and J assignments and clone size from that table. The repertoire holds some 320,000 clones, with 80% to 90% as singletons. CDR1 LGHDT and CDR2 YNNKEL come from the germline V gene (reference sequence). V was shortened by 4 bases and J by 4 bases, with 16 bases between the two germline ends. The CDR3 spans 15 residues.

The material sequenced was peripheral blood. This chain links TRBV3-1 (or the pseudogene TRBV3-2) with TRBJ1-2, with D tentatively TRBD1 (6 bases). This sequence originates from a woman between 45 and 60 years old who had recovered from COVID-19. The CDR3 sequence: CASSPPGGAVYGYTF. The CDR3 bases are TGTGCCAGCAGCCCCCCGGGGGGCGCGGTCTATGGCTACACCTTC.